Below, one T cell receptor beta chain is given with its context. This sample was taken from a study of T-cell memory formation after mild COVID-19. TCRdb called the 5' RACE reads again in MiXCR, with one record for every CDR3 protein. Here the sample spans a few hundred thousand distinct CDR3 sequences, about 16% being singletons. The V gene end was trimmed by 6 bases and the J gene end by 4 bases; junction bases not matched to a gene: 8. Per the germline V gene, CDR1 is MNHNY and CDR2 is SVGAGI (reference sequence). This CDR3 is 15 amino acids long. The genes are TRBV6-6 and TRBJ2-5; 10 bases fit TRBD1. This receptor was taken from a man aged 18 to 29 who had mild COVID-19 (a few samples of this study predate the infection). Cell type and time point are not known. The material sequenced was PBMCs or a T cell subset sorted from them (not recorded which). CDR3 residues: CASSHTWTGGETQYF. Written as DNA, the CDR3 is TGTGCCAGCAGCCACACATGGACAGGGGGAGAGACCCAGTACTTC.